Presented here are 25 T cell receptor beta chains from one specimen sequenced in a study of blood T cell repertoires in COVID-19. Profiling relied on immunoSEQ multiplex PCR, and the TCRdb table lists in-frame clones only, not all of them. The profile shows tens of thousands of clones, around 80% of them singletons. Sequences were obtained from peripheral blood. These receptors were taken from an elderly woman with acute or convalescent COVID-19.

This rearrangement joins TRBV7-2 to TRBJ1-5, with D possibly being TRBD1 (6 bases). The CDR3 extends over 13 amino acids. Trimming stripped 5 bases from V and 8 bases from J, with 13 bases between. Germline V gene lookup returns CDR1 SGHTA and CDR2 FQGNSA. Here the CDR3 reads CASSPGVGEPQHF. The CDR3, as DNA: TGTGCCAGCAGCCCAGGGGTGGGCGAGCCCCAGCATTTT.

The CDR3 region is CASSPLAGGPSDTQYF. In DNA form, the CDR3 reads TGCGCCAGCAGCCCACTAGCGGGAGGGCCTTCAGATACGCAGTATTTT. This chain links TRBV5-1 with TRBJ2-3; TRBD2 aligns across 13 bases. J lost 4 bases, V lost 4 bases, and 6 bases had no gene match. The V gene's germline CDR1 is SGHRS and CDR2 YFSETQ. This CDR3 is built from 16 residues.

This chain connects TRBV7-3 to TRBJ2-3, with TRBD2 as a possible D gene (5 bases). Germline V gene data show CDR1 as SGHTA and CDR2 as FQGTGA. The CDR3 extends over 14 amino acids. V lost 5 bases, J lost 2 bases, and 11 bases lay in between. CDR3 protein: CASSPGLYTDTQYF. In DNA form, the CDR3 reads TGTGCCAGCAGCCCCGGACTCTACACAGATACGCAGTATTTT.

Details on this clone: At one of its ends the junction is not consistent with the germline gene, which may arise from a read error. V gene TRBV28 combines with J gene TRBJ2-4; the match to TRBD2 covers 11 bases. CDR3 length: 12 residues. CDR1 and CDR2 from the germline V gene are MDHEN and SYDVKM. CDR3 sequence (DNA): TGTGCCAGCAGTCCCCCCACCGGGACTAGCGGATTC. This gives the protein CASSPPTGTSGF.

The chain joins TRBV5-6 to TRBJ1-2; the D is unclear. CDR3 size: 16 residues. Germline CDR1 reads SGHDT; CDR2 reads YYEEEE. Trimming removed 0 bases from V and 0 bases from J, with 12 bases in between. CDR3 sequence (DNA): TGTGCCAGCAGCTTGGTGGGAAGACTAGCTAACTATGGCTACACCTTC. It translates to CASSLVGRLANYGYTF.

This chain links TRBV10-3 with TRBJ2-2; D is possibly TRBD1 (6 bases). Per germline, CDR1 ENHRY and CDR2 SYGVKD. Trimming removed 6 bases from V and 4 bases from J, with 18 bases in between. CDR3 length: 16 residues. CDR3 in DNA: TGTGCCATCAGATCCACAGGGTTGGGACGCACCGGGGAGCTGTTTTTT. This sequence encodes CAIRSTGLGRTGELFF.

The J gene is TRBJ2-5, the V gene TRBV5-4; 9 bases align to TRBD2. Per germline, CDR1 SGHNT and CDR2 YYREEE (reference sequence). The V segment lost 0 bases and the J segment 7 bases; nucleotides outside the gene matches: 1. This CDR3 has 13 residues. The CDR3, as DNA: TGTGCCAGCAGCTTGGCTAGCGGGGTGACCCAGTACTTC. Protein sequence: CASSLASGVTQYF.

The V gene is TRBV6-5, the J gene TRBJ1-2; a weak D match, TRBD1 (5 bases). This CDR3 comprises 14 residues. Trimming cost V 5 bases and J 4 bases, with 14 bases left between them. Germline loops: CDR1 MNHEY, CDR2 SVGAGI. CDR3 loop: CASSPLGGSYGYTF. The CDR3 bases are TGTGCCAGCAGTCCTCTCGGGGGGAGCTATGGCTACACCTTC.

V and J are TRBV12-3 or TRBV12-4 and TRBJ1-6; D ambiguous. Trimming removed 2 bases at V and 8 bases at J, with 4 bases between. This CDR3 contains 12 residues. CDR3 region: CASSLPDSPLHF. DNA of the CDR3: TGTGCCAGCAGTTTACCGGATTCACCCCTCCACTTT.

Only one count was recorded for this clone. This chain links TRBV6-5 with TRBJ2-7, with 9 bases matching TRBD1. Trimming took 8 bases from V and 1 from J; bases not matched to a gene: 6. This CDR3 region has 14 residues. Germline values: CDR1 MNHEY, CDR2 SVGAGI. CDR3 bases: TGTGCCAGCGGCCCGGGACAGGGTTCCTACGAGCAGTACTTC. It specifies CASGPGQGSYEQYF.

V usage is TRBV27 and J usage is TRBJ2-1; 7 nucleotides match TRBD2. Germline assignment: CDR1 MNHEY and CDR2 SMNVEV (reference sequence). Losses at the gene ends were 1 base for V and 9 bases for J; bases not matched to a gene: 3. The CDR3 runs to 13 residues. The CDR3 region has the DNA TGTGCCAGCAGTTTATGGGGGGGAAGTGAGCAGTTCTTC. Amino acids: CASSLWGGSEQFF.

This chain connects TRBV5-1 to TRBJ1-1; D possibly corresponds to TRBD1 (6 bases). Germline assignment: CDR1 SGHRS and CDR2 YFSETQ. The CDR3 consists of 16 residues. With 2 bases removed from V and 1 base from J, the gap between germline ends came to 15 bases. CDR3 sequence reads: CASSLEQGTENTEAFF. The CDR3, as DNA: TGCGCCAGCAGCTTAGAACAGGGCACCGAGAACACTGAAGCTTTCTTT.

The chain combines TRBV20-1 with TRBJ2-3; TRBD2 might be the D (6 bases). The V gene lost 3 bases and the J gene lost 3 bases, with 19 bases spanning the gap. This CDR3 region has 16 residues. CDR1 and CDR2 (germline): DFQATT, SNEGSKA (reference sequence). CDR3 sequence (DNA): TGCAGTGCTAGTATGTCCGGGAGTTTCGGAACAGATACGCAGTATTTT. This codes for CSASMSGSFGTDTQYF.

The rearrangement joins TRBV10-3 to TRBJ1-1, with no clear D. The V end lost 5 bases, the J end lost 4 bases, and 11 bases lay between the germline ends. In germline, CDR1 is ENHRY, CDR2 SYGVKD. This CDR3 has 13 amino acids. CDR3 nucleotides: TGTGCCATCAGTTACCTTGAGGGCACTGAAGCTTTCTTT. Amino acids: CAISYLEGTEAFF.

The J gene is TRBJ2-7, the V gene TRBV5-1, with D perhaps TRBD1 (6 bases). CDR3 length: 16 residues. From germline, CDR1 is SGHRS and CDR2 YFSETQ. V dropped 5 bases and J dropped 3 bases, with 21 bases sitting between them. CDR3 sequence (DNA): TGCGCCAGCAGTCCGGGACACCGAAACCCAAACTACGAGCAGTACTTC. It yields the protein CASSPGHRNPNYEQYF.

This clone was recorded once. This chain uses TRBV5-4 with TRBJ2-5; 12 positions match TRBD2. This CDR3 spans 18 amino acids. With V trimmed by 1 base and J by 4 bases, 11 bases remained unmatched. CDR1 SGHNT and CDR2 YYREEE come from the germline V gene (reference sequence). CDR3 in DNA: TGTGCCAGCAGCTTGCCACTAGCGGGAGGCACAGGGGGAGAGACCCAGTACTTC. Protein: CASSLPLAGGTGGETQYF.

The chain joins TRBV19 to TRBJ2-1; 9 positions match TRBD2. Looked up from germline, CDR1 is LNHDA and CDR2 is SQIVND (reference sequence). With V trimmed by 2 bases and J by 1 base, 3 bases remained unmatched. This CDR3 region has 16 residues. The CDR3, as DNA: TGTGCCAGTAGTATACTAGCGGGAAAGTCCTACAATGAGCAGTTCTTC. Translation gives CASSILAGKSYNEQFF.

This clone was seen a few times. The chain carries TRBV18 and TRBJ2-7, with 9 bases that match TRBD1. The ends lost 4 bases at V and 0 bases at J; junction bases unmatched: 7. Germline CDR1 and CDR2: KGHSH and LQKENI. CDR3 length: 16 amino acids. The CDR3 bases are TGTGCCAGCTCACTGGGACAGGGCACTAGCTCCTACGAGCAGTACTTC. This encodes CASSLGQGTSSYEQYF.

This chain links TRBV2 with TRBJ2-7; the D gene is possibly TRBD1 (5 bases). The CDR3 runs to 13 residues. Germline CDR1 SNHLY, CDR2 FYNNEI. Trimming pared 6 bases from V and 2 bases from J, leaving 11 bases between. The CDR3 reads CASRTETAYEQYF. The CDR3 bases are TGTGCCAGCAGGACCGAGACAGCCTACGAGCAGTACTTC.

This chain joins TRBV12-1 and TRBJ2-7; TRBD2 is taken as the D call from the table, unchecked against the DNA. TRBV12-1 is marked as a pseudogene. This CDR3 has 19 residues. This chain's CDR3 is CASSFLLWYREGGSYEQYF. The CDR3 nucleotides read TGTGCCAGCAGCTTTTTACTCTGGTACAGGGAGGGAGGGAGCTACGAGCAGTACTTC.

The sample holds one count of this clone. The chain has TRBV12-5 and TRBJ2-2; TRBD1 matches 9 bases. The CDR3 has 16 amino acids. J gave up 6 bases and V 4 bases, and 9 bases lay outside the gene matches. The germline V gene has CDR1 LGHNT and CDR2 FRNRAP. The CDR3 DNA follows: TGTGCTAGTGGTTGGACCACAGGGGGCGCCCCCGGGGAGCTGTTTTTT. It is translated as CASGWTTGGAPGELFF.

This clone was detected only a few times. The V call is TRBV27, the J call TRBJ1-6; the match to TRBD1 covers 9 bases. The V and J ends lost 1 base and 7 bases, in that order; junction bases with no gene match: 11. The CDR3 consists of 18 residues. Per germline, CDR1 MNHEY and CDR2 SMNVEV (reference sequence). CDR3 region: CASSLWSSGDRVNSPLHF. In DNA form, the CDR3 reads TGTGCCAGCAGTTTATGGTCGTCCGGGGACAGGGTAAATTCACCCCTCCACTTT.

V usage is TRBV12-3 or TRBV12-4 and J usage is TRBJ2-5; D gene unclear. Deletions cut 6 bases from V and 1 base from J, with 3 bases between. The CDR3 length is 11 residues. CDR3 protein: CASSSQETQYF. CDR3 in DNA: TGTGCCAGCAGCTCCCAAGAGACCCAGTACTTC.

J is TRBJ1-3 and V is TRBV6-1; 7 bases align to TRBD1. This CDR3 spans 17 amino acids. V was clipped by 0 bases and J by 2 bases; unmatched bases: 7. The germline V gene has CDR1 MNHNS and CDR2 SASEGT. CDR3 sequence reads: CASSEARAGTAGNTIYF. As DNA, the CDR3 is TGTGCCAGCAGTGAAGCGAGGGCTGGGACAGCTGGAAACACCATATATTTT.

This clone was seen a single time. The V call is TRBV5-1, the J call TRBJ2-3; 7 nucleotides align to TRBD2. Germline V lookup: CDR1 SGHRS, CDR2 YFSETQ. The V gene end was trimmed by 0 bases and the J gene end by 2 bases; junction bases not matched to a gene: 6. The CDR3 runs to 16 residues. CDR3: CASSLGQRGSTDTQYF. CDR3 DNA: TGCGCCAGCAGCTTGGGACAGCGGGGTTCCACAGATACGCAGTATTTT.